The present T cell receptor (beta chain) was sequenced within a study of cytomegalovirus exposure and HLA in healthy donors. General study points: Later analysis identified a missense DCLRE1C variant that was linked to TCR beta V- and J-gene trimming. Later on, an analysis tied over 15,000 TCR beta sequences to HLA alleles at 0.05 false discovery rate.

Points on this clone: The antigen is unknown.

Germline V gives CDR1 LGHNT, CDR2 FRNRAP. Trimming took 4 bases from V and 2 from J; bases not matched to a gene: 8. This CDR3 contains 17 residues. The PCR contained 60 Vbeta and 13 Jbeta primers. TCRdb's copy holds only in-frame clones and misses some; the assay was immunoSEQ multiplex PCR. The repertoire holds tens of thousands of clones, with approximately 80% as singletons. The chain combines TRBV12-5 with TRBJ2-1, with 10 bases that match TRBD2. This TCR was sampled from a woman between 35 and 50 years old in good health and CMV-seropositive. The sequenced sample was PBMCs. The CDR3 protein is CASGSTALAGAYNEQFF. The CDR3 region has the DNA TGTGCTAGTGGTTCTACCGCCCTAGCGGGGGCCTACAATGAGCAGTTCTTC.